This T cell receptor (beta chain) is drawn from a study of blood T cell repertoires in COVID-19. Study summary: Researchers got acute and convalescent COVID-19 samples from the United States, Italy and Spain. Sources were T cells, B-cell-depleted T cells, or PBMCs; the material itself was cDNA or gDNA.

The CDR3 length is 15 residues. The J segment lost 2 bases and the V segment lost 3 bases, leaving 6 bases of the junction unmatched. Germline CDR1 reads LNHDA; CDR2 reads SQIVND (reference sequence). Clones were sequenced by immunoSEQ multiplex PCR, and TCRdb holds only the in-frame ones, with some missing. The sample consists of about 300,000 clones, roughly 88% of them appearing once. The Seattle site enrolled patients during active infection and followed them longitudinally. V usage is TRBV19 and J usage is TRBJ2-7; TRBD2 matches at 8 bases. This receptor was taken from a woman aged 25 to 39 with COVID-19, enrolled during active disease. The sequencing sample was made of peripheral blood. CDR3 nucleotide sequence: TGTGCCAGTAGTATCGGGCGGGGGGCACCCTACGAGCAGTACTTC. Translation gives CASSIGRGAPYEQYF.